This T cell receptor (beta chain) was documented in a study of cytomegalovirus exposure and HLA in healthy donors. General observations from the study: In a later analysis, at a false discovery rate of 0.05, approximately 15,000 TCR beta sequences matched HLA alleles.

V shed 4 bases and J 0 bases; nucleotides not matched to a gene: 16. Per the germline V gene, CDR1 is MNHEY and CDR2 is SMNVEV (reference sequence). The CDR3 has 19 residues. A word on this clone: Its target is not known.

The primer mix had 60 Vbeta and 13 Jbeta primers. The data were produced by immunoSEQ multiplex PCR, yet TCRdb's version contains in-frame clones alone and is incomplete. The sample carries fewer than 250,000 clones, around 78% recorded once. The source of this sequence is a woman aged 25 to 45 in good health and CMV-seropositive. This chain uses TRBV27 with TRBJ2-7, with 9 bases matching TRBD1. Sequenced material: PBMCs. In DNA, the CDR3 is TGTGCCAGCAGTTCCCTAGGGGACAGGGTAACGGGAAGCTCCTACGAGCAGTACTTC. Its protein is CASSSLGDRVTGSSYEQYF.